This T cell receptor beta chain originates from a study of blood T cell repertoires in COVID-19. Study in general: Nucleic acid was either cDNA or gDNA, and it came from T cells, B-cell-depleted T cells, or PBMCs.

Assay used: immunoSEQ multiplex PCR; TCRdb lists only in-frame clones, some missing. The table lists roughly 160,000 clones, approximately 82% of them singletons, with roughly 18% in the top ten. V dropped 3 bases and J dropped 8; count of bases not matched to a gene: 11. Germline assignment: CDR1 SGHTA and CDR2 FQGTGA. This CDR3 contains 16 residues. This clone was picked up one time. This chain joins TRBV7-3 and TRBJ2-2; 8 bases align to TRBD2. Sequenced sample: PBMCs or T cells enriched from blood (not recorded which). This clonotype originated in a man in his 60s who had recovered from COVID-19. CDR3 bases: TGTGCCAGCAGCTTCCTCGCCCAGCGGGGGATGGGGGAGCTGTTTTTT. Protein: CASSFLAQRGMGELFF. Using reference TRBV7-3 and TRBJ2-2 for the parts outside the CDR3, the full variable domain is GAGVSQTPSNKVTEKGKYVELRCDPISGHTALYWYRQSLGQGPEFLIYFQGTGAADDSGLPNDRFFAVRPEGSVSTLKIQRTERGDSAVYLCASSFLAQRGMGELFFGEGSRLTVL.